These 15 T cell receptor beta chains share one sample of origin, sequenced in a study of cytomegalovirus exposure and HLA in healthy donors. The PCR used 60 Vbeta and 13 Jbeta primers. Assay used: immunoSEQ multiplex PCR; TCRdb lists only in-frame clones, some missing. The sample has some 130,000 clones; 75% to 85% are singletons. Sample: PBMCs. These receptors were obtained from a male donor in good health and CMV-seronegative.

The CDR3 is CAWSVGTGGVGNQPQHF. The CDR3, as DNA: TGTGCCTGGAGTGTAGGGACAGGGGGCGTGGGGAATCAGCCCCAGCATTTT. This chain uses TRBV30 with TRBJ1-5, with 12 nucleotides matching TRBD1. Germline CDR1 reads GTSNPN; CDR2 reads SVGIG (reference sequence). The CDR3 contains 17 residues. The V gene end was trimmed by 0 bases and the J gene end by 4 bases; junction bases not matched to a gene: 7. The full variable domain, rest sourced from reference TRBV30 and TRBJ1-5, is SQTIHQWPATLVQPVGSPLSLECTVEGTSNPNLYWYRQAAGRGLQLLFYSVGIGQISSEVPQNLSASRPQDRQFILSSKKLLLSDSGFYLCAWSVGTGGVGNQPQHFGDGTRLSIL.

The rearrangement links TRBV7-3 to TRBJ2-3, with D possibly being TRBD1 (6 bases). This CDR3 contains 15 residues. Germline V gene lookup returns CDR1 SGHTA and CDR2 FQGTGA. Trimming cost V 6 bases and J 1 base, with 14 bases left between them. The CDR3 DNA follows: TGTGCCAGCAGGAAAACAGGGTCTGGCACAGATACGCAGTATTTT. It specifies CASRKTGSGTDTQYF.

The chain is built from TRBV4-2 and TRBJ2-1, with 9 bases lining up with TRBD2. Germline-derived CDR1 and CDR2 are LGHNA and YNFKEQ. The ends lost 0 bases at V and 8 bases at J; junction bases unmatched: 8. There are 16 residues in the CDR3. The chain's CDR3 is CASSQDNQRGVYEQFF. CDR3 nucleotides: TGTGCCAGCAGCCAAGATAACCAGCGGGGGGTCTATGAGCAGTTCTTC.

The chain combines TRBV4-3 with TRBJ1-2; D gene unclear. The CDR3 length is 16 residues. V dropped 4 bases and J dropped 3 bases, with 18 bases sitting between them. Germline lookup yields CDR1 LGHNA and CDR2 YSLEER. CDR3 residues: CASSPSQYYGHYGYTF. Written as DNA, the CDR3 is TGCGCCAGCAGCCCGTCCCAGTACTACGGCCACTATGGCTACACCTTC.

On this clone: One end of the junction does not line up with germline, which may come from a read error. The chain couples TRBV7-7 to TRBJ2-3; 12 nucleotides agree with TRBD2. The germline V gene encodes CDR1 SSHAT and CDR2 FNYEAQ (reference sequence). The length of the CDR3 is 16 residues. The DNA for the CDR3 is TGTGCTAGCAGCTTAGAATCTAGCGGGGGGGCCGATACGCAGTATTTT. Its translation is CASSLESSGGADTQYF.

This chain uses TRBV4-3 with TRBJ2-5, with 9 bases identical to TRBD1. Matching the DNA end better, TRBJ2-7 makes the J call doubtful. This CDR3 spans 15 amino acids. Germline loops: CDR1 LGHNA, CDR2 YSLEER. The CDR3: CASSQEGQGKAEQYF. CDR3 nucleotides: TGCGCCAGCAGCCAAGAAGGACAGGGGAAGGCCGAGCAGTACTTC.

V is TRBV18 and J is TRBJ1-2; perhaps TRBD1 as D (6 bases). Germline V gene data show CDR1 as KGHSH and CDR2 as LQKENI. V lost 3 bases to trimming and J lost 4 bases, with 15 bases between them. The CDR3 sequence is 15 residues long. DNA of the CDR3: TGTGCCAGCTCACCTAACGAACAGGGATTCTATGGCTACACCTTC. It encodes CASSPNEQGFYGYTF. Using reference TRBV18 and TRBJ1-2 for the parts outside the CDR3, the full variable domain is NAGVMQNPRHLVRRRGQEARLRCSPMKGHSHVYWYRQLPEEGLKFMVYLQKENIIDESGMPKERFSAEFPKEGPSILRIQQVVRGDSAAYFCASSPNEQGFYGYTFGSGTRLTVV.

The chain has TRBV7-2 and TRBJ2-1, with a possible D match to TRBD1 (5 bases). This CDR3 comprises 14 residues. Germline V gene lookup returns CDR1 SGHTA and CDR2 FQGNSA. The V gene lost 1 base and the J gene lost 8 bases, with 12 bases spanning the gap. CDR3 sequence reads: CASSLGLIGDEQFF. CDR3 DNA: TGTGCCAGCAGCTTAGGGCTCATAGGGGATGAGCAGTTCTTC. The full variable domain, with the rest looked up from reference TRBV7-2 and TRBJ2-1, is GAGVSQSPSNKVTEKGKDVELRCDPISGHTALYWYRQSLGQGLEFLIYFQGNSAPDKSGLPSDRFSAERTGGSVSTLTIQRTQQEDSAVYLCASSLGLIGDEQFFGPGTRLTVL.

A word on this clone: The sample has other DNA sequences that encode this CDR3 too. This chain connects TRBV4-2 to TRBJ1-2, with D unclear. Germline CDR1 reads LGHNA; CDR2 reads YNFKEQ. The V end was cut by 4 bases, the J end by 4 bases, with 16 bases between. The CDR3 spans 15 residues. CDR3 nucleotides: TGTGCCAGCAGCCGCGGACTCCCCGCGGGCTATGGCTACACCTTC. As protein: CASSRGLPAGYGYTF.

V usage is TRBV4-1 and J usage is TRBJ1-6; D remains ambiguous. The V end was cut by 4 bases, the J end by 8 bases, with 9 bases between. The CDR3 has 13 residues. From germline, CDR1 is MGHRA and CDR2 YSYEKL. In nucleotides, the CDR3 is TGCGCCAGCAGCCCCATAGCGGATTCACCCCTCCACTTT. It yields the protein CASSPIADSPLHF.

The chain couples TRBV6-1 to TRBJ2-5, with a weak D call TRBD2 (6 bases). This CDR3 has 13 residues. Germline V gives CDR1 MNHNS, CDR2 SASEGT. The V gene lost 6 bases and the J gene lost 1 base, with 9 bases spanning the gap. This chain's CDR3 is CASRRRVQETQYF. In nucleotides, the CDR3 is TGTGCCAGCAGAAGGAGGGTCCAAGAGACCCAGTACTTC.

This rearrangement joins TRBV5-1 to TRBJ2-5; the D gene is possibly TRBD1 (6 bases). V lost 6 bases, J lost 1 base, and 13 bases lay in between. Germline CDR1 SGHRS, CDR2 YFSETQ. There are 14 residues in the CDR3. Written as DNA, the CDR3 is TGCGCCAGCACCGAGGGGACACCCCAAGAGACCCAGTACTTC. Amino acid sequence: CASTEGTPQETQYF.

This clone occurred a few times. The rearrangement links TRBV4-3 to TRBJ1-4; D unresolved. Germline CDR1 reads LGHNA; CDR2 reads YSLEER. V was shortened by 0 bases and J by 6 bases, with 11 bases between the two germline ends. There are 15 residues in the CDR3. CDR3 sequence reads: CASSQDRYGDEKLFF. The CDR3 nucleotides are TGCGCCAGCAGCCAAGATAGGTACGGGGATGAAAAACTGTTTTTT.

The CDR3 DNA sequence: TGTGCCAGCAGCCCCCCCGGGAATGAGCAGTTCTTC. It yields the protein CASSPPGNEQFF. This rearrangement joins TRBV7-9 to TRBJ2-1; no clear D gene. V was pared by 5 bases and J by 7 bases, with 9 bases between. CDR3 length equals 12 residues. The germline V gene has CDR1 SEHNR and CDR2 FQNEAQ (reference sequence).

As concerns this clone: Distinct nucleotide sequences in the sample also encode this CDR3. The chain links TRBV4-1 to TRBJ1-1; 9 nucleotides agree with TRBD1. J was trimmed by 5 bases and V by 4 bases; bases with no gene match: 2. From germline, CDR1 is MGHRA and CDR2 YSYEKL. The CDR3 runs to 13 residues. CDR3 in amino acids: CASSRDRGTEAFF. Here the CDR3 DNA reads TGCGCCAGCAGCCGCGACAGGGGGACTGAAGCTTTCTTT.